These 25 T cell receptor beta chains share one sample of origin, sequenced in a study of T cell changes during pregnancy in multiple sclerosis. The repertoire was sequenced with immunoSEQ multiplex PCR; TCRdb's copy has only in-frame clones and lacks some. Among about 44,000 clones listed, 89% were seen once. The specimen was CD4+ T cells from peripheral blood mononuclear cells, collected after pregnancy. These receptors were taken from a female donor with multiple sclerosis, enrolled in a pregnancy study.

The DNA for the CDR3 is TGTGCCAGTAGTGACAGGACCTACACTGAAGCTTTCTTT. This encodes CASSDRTYTEAFF. The V gene is TRBV19, the J gene TRBJ1-1; maybe TRBD1 (6 bases). CDR3 length: 13 residues. In germline, CDR1 is LNHDA, CDR2 SQIVND (reference sequence). V shed 5 bases and J shed 3 bases, with 10 bases lying between them.

This clone was counted once. CDR3 coding DNA: TGTGCCAGCAGTTACTCCACAGTCTCTGGAAACACCATATATTTT. Residues: CASSYSTVSGNTIYF. J is TRBJ1-3 and V is TRBV6-5; D is unresolved. The CDR3 is 15 residues long. CDR1 MNHEY and CDR2 SVGAGI come from the germline V gene. V lost 0 bases, J lost 0 bases, and 6 bases lay in between.

The chain has TRBV5-1 and TRBJ1-1; TRBD1 is a possible D gene (6 bases). Trimming shortened V by 0 bases and J by 0 bases, and 12 bases separated the two germline ends. Germline V CDR1 and CDR2: SGHRS, YFSETQ. CDR3 size: 16 residues. CDR3 sequence: CASSLGRGLMNTEAFF. As DNA, the CDR3 is TGCGCCAGCAGCTTGGGCAGGGGCCTAATGAACACTGAAGCTTTCTTT. The full variable domain, in which reference TRBV5-1 and TRBJ1-1 provide the parts outside the CDR3, is KAGVTQTPRYLIKTRGQQVTLSCSPISGHRSVSWYQQTPGQGLQFLFEYFSETQRNKGNFPGRFSGRQFSNSRSEMNVSTLELGDSALYLCASSLGRGLMNTEAFFGQGTRLTVV.

In this sample, this clone turned up once. The chain couples TRBV19 to TRBJ1-3, with a weak D call TRBD1 (5 bases). V was cut by 7 bases and J by 4 bases, with 11 bases left in between. CDR3 length: 13 amino acids. CDR1 is LNHDA and CDR2 is SQIVND in the germline V gene (reference sequence). CDR3 sequence (DNA): TGTGCCAGTATCACGACAGCCGGAAACACCATATATTTT. It translates to CASITTAGNTIYF.

The chain links TRBV5-4 to TRBJ2-1; 11 bases fit TRBD2. The length of the CDR3 is 17 residues. Germline CDR1 and CDR2: SGHNT and YYREEE (reference sequence). V shed 0 bases and J 8 bases; nucleotides not matched to a gene: 10. CDR3 coding DNA: TGTGCCAGCAGCTTGGGCCTAGCGGGAGGCGCGAGCCATGAGCAGTTCTTC. This gives the protein CASSLGLAGGASHEQFF. Full variable domain (outside the CDR3, taken from reference TRBV5-4 and TRBJ2-1): ETGVTQSPTHLIKTRGQQVTLRCSSQSGHNTVSWYQQALGQGPQFIFQYYREEENGRGNFPPRFSGLQFPNYSSELNVNALELDDSALYLCASSLGLAGGASHEQFFGPGTRLTVL.

This clone was seen a few times. The chain combines TRBV5-6 with TRBJ2-1, with D possibly being TRBD2 (6 bases). The CDR3 is 14 amino acids. With 4 bases removed from V and 8 bases from J, the gap between germline ends came to 16 bases. CDR1 is SGHDT and CDR2 is YYEEEE in the germline V gene. Here the CDR3 reads CASSGGNTMDEQFF. The CDR3 nucleotides read TGTGCCAGCAGCGGGGGGAACACCATGGATGAGCAGTTCTTC.

The chain carries TRBV5-1 and TRBJ1-4, with TRBD1 matching 7 bases. The CDR3 covers 14 residues. Trimming removed 1 base from V and 5 bases from J; junction bases left unmatched: 2. The germline CDR1 and CDR2 sequences are SGHRS and YFSETQ. This chain's CDR3 is CASSLMTGNEKLFF. The CDR3 DNA follows: TGCGCCAGCAGCTTGATGACAGGGAATGAAAAACTGTTTTTT.

The chain links TRBV5-6 to TRBJ2-5; 8 nucleotides line up with TRBD2. The CDR3 covers 14 residues. V lost 4 bases and J lost 5; bases outside the gene matches: 7. The germline CDR1 and CDR2 sequences are SGHDT and YYEEEE. CDR3 residues: CASSRPAGVETQYF. DNA for the CDR3: TGTGCCAGCAGCCGGCCAGCGGGAGTTGAGACCCAGTACTTC. The full variable domain, rest sourced from reference TRBV5-6 and TRBJ2-5, is DAGVTQSPTHLIKTRGQQVTLRCSPKSGHDTVSWYQQALGQGPQFIFQYYEEEERQRGNFPDRFSGHQFPNYSSELNVNALLLGDSALYLCASSRPAGVETQYFGPGTRLLVL.

This chain joins TRBV2 and TRBJ1-5; a possible D gene is TRBD1 (5 bases). The V end lost 2 bases, the J end lost 6 bases, and 14 bases lay between the germline ends. The CDR3 contains 15 residues. Germline V CDR1 and CDR2: SNHLY, FYNNEI. The CDR3 is CASSELSGKGQPQHF. CDR3 sequence (DNA): TGTGCCAGCAGTGAACTGTCAGGGAAAGGTCAGCCCCAGCATTTT.

The rearrangement links TRBV7-8 to TRBJ1-3, with unresolved D. V lost 1 base to trimming and J lost 3 bases, with 7 bases between them. CDR3 size: 14 residues. The germline CDR1 and CDR2 sequences are SGHVS and FQNEAQ. The CDR3 DNA reads TGTGCCAGCAGCTTAGAGTCAGGTGGAAACACCATATATTTT. This encodes CASSLESGGNTIYF.

The J gene is TRBJ2-7, the V gene TRBV28; 8 bases are shared with TRBD1. V lost 4 bases and J lost 0; bases outside the gene matches: 5. CDR3 length equals 15 residues. The germline V gene encodes CDR1 MDHEN and CDR2 SYDVKM. The CDR3 region has the DNA TGTGCCAGCAGTTCCCGGGACAGGCCCTCCTACGAGCAGTACTTC. Translated, it gives CASSSRDRPSYEQYF.

The rearrangement uses TRBV6-5 and TRBJ1-1, with D unclear. Trimming stripped 5 bases from V and 11 bases from J, with 18 bases between. This CDR3 contains 13 residues. From germline, CDR1 is MNHEY and CDR2 SVGAGI. The CDR3 DNA reads TGTGCCAGCAGTGCCGAGGTCTTACCACCGGCTTTCTTT. It encodes CASSAEVLPPAFF.

V and J are TRBV19 and TRBJ2-1; D perhaps matches TRBD1 (5 bases). Germline loops: CDR1 LNHDA, CDR2 SQIVND (reference sequence). The V end lost 0 bases, the J end lost 9 bases, and 12 bases lay between the germline ends. The CDR3 has 14 amino acids. The CDR3 region is CASSIDRRRGEQFF. The CDR3 DNA is TGTGCCAGTAGTATAGATCGGAGAAGGGGTGAGCAGTTCTTC.

This clone was observed a single time. The V gene is TRBV7-2, the J gene TRBJ2-1; 11 bases map to TRBD2. The CDR3 runs 15 residues. Germline CDR1 and CDR2: SGHTA and FQGNSA. V was pared by 7 bases and J by 2 bases, with 4 bases of the junction left unmatched. The CDR3 coding sequence is TGTGCCAGCAATCAACTAGCGGGAGCCTACAATGAGCAGTTCTTC. Protein: CASNQLAGAYNEQFF.

The chain links TRBV5-6 to TRBJ2-5; 9 bases agree with TRBD1. The CDR3 sequence is 16 residues long. Germline-derived CDR1 and CDR2 are SGHDT and YYEEEE. Unmatched junction bases numbered 6, after V lost 2 bases and J lost 1 base. The chain's CDR3 is CASSFGTGPFQETQYF. The CDR3 DNA follows: TGTGCCAGCAGCTTCGGGACAGGGCCATTCCAAGAGACCCAGTACTTC.

This chain uses TRBV7-9 with TRBJ1-2; D is possibly TRBD1 (5 bases). Deletions cut 5 bases from V and 8 bases from J, with 18 bases between. Germline values: CDR1 SEHNR, CDR2 FQNEAQ (reference sequence). This CDR3 is built from 14 residues. CDR3 DNA sequence: TGTGCCAGCAGCCAAGACAGTTTCTTAGGAGGCTACACCTTC. This encodes CASSQDSFLGGYTF.

V gene TRBV7-9 combines with J gene TRBJ1-2, with 11 nucleotides matching TRBD1. This CDR3 contains 13 residues. V was pared by 4 bases and J by 8 bases, with 3 bases of the junction left unmatched. From germline, CDR1 is SEHNR and CDR2 FQNEAQ (reference sequence). Here the CDR3 DNA reads TGTGCCAGCAGCTGGGACAGGGGGGAGGGCTACACCTTC. Translation: CASSWDRGEGYTF.

The J gene is TRBJ2-2, the V gene TRBV7-9, with D uncertain. V gave up 2 bases and J gave up 0 bases, with 7 bases separating them. The CDR3 sequence is 15 residues long. Germline CDR1 is SEHNR and CDR2 is FQNEAQ (reference sequence). This CDR3 is CASSLNGANTGELFF. The CDR3 DNA sequence: TGTGCCAGCAGCTTAAACGGAGCGAACACCGGGGAGCTGTTTTTT.

This chain links TRBV5-1 with TRBJ1-3; no clear D. The CDR3 is made up of 14 amino acids. Trimming stripped 0 bases from V and 0 bases from J, with 4 bases between. Germline V gives CDR1 SGHRS, CDR2 YFSETQ. CDR3 DNA: TGCGCCAGCAGCTTGGACAGCTCTGGAAACACCATATATTTT. Protein sequence: CASSLDSSGNTIYF.

The chain uses TRBV19 and TRBJ2-3; D uncertain. CDR1 is LNHDA, CDR2 SQIVND, per germline (reference sequence). The CDR3 sequence is 14 residues long. The V end was cut by 0 bases, the J end by 1 base, with 5 bases between. This chain's CDR3 is CASSIERGTDTQYF. CDR3 DNA: TGTGCCAGTAGTATAGAACGGGGCACAGATACGCAGTATTTT.

CDR3 coding DNA: TGTGCCAGCAGCTTAAAGCGGGATGGCACAGATACGCAGTATTTT. Residues: CASSLKRDGTDTQYF. The V and J genes are TRBV5-4 and TRBJ2-3; TRBD2 matches at 7 bases. Germline loops: CDR1 SGHNT, CDR2 YYREEE (reference sequence). V lost 2 bases and J lost 1; bases outside the gene matches: 4. The CDR3 is 15 residues long.

The chain is built from TRBV11-3 and TRBJ2-2; D is ambiguous. V lost 1 base, J lost 6 bases, and 3 bases lay in between. Germline CDR1 reads SGHNT; CDR2 reads YENEEA. The CDR3 has 12 residues. The CDR3 protein is CASSLASGELFF. The CDR3 DNA is TGTGCCAGCAGCTTAGCGTCCGGGGAGCTGTTTTTT.

In its sample, this clone was seen once. The chain employs TRBV5-1 and TRBJ2-7; maybe TRBD1 (6 bases). Trimming removed 0 bases at V and 4 bases at J, with 8 bases between. CDR3 size: 13 residues. CDR1 is SGHRS and CDR2 is YFSETQ in the germline V gene. The CDR3 region has the DNA TGCGCCAGCAGCTTGGACAGGGCGTACGAGCAGTACTTC. Translated, it gives CASSLDRAYEQYF.

V gene TRBV10-1 combines with J gene TRBJ1-6; D call uncertain. Trimming removed 4 bases from V and 6 bases from J, with 4 bases in between. The V gene's germline CDR1 is WNHNN and CDR2 SYGVQD (reference sequence). There are 12 residues in the CDR3. CDR3 DNA: TGCGCCAGCAGTGGCAGTAATTCACCCCTCCACTTT. Amino acids: CASSGSNSPLHF.

The chain carries TRBV5-1 and TRBJ2-1; no clear D gene. Germline assignment: CDR1 SGHRS and CDR2 YFSETQ. V dropped 4 bases and J dropped 1 base, with 15 bases sitting between them. This CDR3 is 16 amino acids long. In DNA form, the CDR3 reads TGCGCCAGCAGCAAGTCGGGTTTAAGATCCTACAATGAGCAGTTCTTC. The encoded protein is CASSKSGLRSYNEQFF.